These T cell receptor beta chains were read from a single sample in a study of CD8 T cells in Susac syndrome. In TCRdb, the immunoSEQ multiplex PCR reads were re-called with MiXCR into one record per CDR3 protein. The sample holds 170,000 or so distinct CDR3 sequences; around 96% are singletons and the top ten take 0.15% to 0.2%. The sequenced sample was CD8+ T cells from PBMCs. Source of these receptors: a human donor with multiple sclerosis. The CDR3 runs from the conserved cysteine through the conserved F or W. Each record gives: clone size, V gene, J gene, D gene, CDR3 protein, CDR3 DNA. A D gene is named only where the DNA matches it firmly. The size entry is marked missing in some rows and otherwise reads once, few, many or a size class.

NA,TRBV5-6,TRBJ1-1,NA,CASSLGHFKAEAFF,TGTGCCAGCAGCTTGGGCCACTTTAAGGCTGAAGCTTTCTTT
NA,TRBV11-2,TRBJ2-7,NA,CASSRTGFVHEQYF,TGTGCCAGCAGCCGCACAGGGTTTGTACACGAGCAGTACTTC
NA,TRBV4-1,TRBJ2-4,NA,CASSQDPPEVAKNIQYF,TGCGCCAGCAGCCAAGATCCCCCGGAGGTGGCCAAAAACATTCAGTACTTC
once,TRBV28,TRBJ1-2,NA,CASSPYRITNYGYTF,TGTGCCAGCAGTCCCTACAGGATAACGAACTATGGCTACACCTTC
NA,TRBV7-3,TRBJ2-7,NA,CASSSGPGRSYEQYF,TGTGCCAGCAGCTCCGGACCGGGACGGTCCTACGAGCAGTACTTC
NA,TRBV14,TRBJ2-5,NA,CASSPSGPWETQYF,TGTGCCAGCAGCCCCTCGGGCCCTTGGGAGACCCAGTACTTC
NA,TRBV29-1,TRBJ2-7,NA,CSVEDQGGTSYEQYF,TGCAGCGTTGAAGATCAGGGGGGGACTAGCTACGAGCAGTACTTC
NA,TRBV9,TRBJ2-5,NA,CASSVLEETQYF,TGTGCCAGCAGCGTTCTCGAGGAGACCCAGTACTTC
few,TRBV2,TRBJ1-1,NA,CASSTGNTEAFF,TGTGCCAGCAGCACAGGGAACACTGAAGCTTTCTTT
NA,TRBV9,TRBJ2-6,NA,CASSVKGYSGANVLTF,TGTGCCAGCAGCGTGAAGGGCTATTCCGGGGCCAACGTCCTGACTTTC
NA,TRBV12-3/TRBV12-4,TRBJ1-5,TRBD1,CASGQGGQPQHF,TGTGCCAGTGGACAGGGGGGACAGCCCCAGCATTTT
NA,TRBV20-1,TRBJ2-1,NA,CSARWKVRGSSYNEQFF,TGCAGTGCTAGATGGAAGGTCCGGGGAAGCTCCTACAATGAGCAGTTCTTC
NA,TRBV24-1,TRBJ1-1,NA,CATSDGGTEAFF,TGTGCCACCAGTGATGGGGGGACTGAAGCTTTCTTT
once,TRBV7-9,TRBJ1-2,NA,CASSGGHGYGYTF,TGTGCCAGCAGCGGTGGACATGGCTATGGCTACACCTTC
NA,TRBV7-3,TRBJ2-3,TRBD1,CASSLTGTGSADTQYF,TGTGCCAGCAGCTTGACCGGGACAGGGAGTGCAGATACGCAGTATTTT
NA,TRBV20-1,TRBJ2-3,TRBD1,CSAGTASTDTQYF,TGCAGTGCTGGGACAGCTAGCACAGATACGCAGTATTTT
NA,TRBV2,TRBJ2-7,NA,CASQGRRGEQYF,TGTGCCAGTCAGGGAAGAAGAGGAGAGCAGTACTTC
NA,TRBV27,TRBJ2-1,TRBD2,CASSLSRGGYNEQFF,TGTGCCAGCAGTTTATCTCGCGGGGGCTACAATGAGCAGTTCTTC
once,TRBV9,TRBJ2-7,NA,CASSAFGAHEQYF,TGTGCCAGCAGCGCCTTCGGAGCCCACGAGCAGTACTTC
NA,TRBV3-1,TRBJ2-1,NA,CASSPYHYSYNEQFF,TGTGCCAGCAGCCCCTACCATTACTCCTACAATGAGCAGTTCTTC
NA,TRBV3-1,TRBJ1-2,NA,CASSPWRRNYGYTF,TGTGCCAGCAGCCCTTGGCGGAGGAACTATGGCTACACCTTC
NA,TRBV18,TRBJ2-3,TRBD2,CASSPGLASTDTQYF,TGTGCCAGCTCACCGGGACTAGCGAGCACAGATACGCAGTATTTT
NA,TRBV27,TRBJ2-1,NA,CASSYFDYNEQFF,TGTGCCAGCAGTTACTTTGACTACAATGAGCAGTTCTTC
NA,TRBV30,TRBJ2-1,NA,CAGEGGGNEQFF,TGTGCCGGTGAGGGGGGGGGCAATGAGCAGTTCTTC
NA,TRBV5-6,TRBJ2-5,NA,CASSLGWGAETQYF,TGTGCCAGCAGCTTGGGCTGGGGAGCAGAGACCCAGTACTTC
NA,TRBV21-1,TRBJ2-1,NA,CASSGVDEQFF,TGTGCCAGCAGTGGGGTCGATGAGCAGTTCTTC
NA,TRBV11-2,TRBJ2-7,TRBD2,CASSLRGGYEQYF,TGTGCCAGCAGCTTACGGGGGGGATACGAGCAGTACTTC
once,TRBV14,TRBJ1-1,NA,CASRRTGNTEAFF,TGTGCCAGCAGGCGGACGGGGAACACTGAAGCTTTCTTT
NA,TRBV12-3/TRBV12-4,TRBJ2-5,NA,CASSFLSQETQYF,TGTGCCAGCAGTTTTCTCTCCCAAGAGACCCAGTACTTC
NA,TRBV5-6,TRBJ2-6,TRBD2,CASSLELGLAGVGANVLTF,TGTGCCAGCAGCTTGGAGCTGGGACTAGCGGGGGTTGGGGCCAACGTCCTGACTTTC
NA,TRBV27,TRBJ1-2,TRBD1,CASSLAGTGGYTF,TGTGCCAGCAGTTTGGCTGGGACAGGGGGCTACACCTTC
NA,TRBV29-1,TRBJ1-2,NA,CSVEVGTRYGYTF,TGCAGCGTTGAGGTTGGGACACGCTATGGCTACACCTTC
once,TRBV19,TRBJ1-1,NA,CASKKGTEAFF,TGTGCCAGCAAGAAAGGGACTGAAGCTTTCTTT
NA,TRBV3-1,TRBJ2-1,TRBD2,CASSALAGAEDEQFF,TGTGCCAGCAGCGCACTAGCGGGAGCTGAAGATGAGCAGTTCTTC
NA,TRBV15,TRBJ2-1,NA,CATSRETGSTYNEQFF,TGTGCCACCAGCAGAGAAACGGGGAGTACCTACAATGAGCAGTTCTTC
NA,TRBV2,TRBJ2-2,NA,CASLEGVGTGELFF,TGTGCCAGCTTGGAGGGGGTTGGGACCGGGGAGCTGTTTTTT
once,TRBV13,TRBJ2-1,TRBD2,CASSFNSGGYNEQFF,TGTGCCAGCAGCTTCAATAGCGGGGGGTACAATGAGCAGTTCTTC
once,TRBV13,TRBJ1-1,NA,CASSWEYSGAFF,TGTGCCAGCAGCTGGGAGTACAGCGGAGCTTTCTTT
NA,TRBV5-1,TRBJ1-1,TRBD1,CASSSDRGTEAFF,TGCGCCAGCAGCTCGGACAGGGGGACTGAAGCTTTCTTT
NA,TRBV7-9,TRBJ2-7,TRBD2,CASSLLLAGPYEQYF,TGTGCCAGCAGCTTACTCCTAGCGGGGCCCTACGAGCAGTACTTC
NA,TRBV28,TRBJ1-2,NA,CASSFPGEGYYGYTF,TGTGCCAGCAGTTTCCCGGGGGAAGGATACTATGGCTACACCTTC
NA,TRBV28,TRBJ2-7,NA,CASSVTWTGEQYF,TGTGCCAGCAGTGTGACCTGGACCGGCGAGCAGTACTTC
NA,TRBV15,TRBJ1-5,NA,CATSRDSHQPQHF,TGTGCCACCAGCAGGGACAGTCATCAGCCCCAGCATTTT
NA,TRBV11-2,TRBJ2-7,NA,CASARQSDYEQYF,TGTGCCAGCGCCAGACAGAGCGACTACGAGCAGTACTTC
once,TRBV6-1,TRBJ2-7,TRBD2,CASRDSGTSEQYF,TGTGCCAGCAGAGACTCCGGGACTAGCGAGCAGTACTTC
NA,TRBV27,TRBJ2-1,NA,CASSENTGNEQFF,TGTGCCAGCAGTGAAAATACAGGGAATGAGCAGTTCTTC
NA,TRBV4-1,TRBJ2-1,TRBD2,CASSQTGAPAQGTSVGEQFF,TGCGCCAGCAGCCAAACTGGGGCTCCCGCGCAGGGGACTAGTGTGGGTGAGCAGTTCTTC